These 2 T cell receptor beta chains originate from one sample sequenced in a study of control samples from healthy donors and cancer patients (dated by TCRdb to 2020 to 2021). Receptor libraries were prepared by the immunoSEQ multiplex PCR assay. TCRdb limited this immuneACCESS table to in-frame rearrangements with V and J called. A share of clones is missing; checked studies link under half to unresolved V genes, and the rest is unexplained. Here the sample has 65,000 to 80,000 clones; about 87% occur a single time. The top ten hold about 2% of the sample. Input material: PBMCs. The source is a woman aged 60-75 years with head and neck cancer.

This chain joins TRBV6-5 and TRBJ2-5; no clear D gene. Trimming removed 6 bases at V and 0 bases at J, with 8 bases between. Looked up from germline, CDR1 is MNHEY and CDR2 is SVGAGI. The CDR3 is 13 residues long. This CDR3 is CASSATYQETQYF. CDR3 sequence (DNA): TGTGCCAGCAGCGCCACGTACCAAGAGACCCAGTACTTC.

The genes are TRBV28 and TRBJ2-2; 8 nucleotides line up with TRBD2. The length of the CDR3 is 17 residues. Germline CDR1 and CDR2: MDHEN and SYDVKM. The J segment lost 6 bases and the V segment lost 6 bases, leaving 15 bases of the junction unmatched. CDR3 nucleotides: TGTGCCAGCAGAGTCCGGCCCGCGGGAGGCCGTCCCGGGGAGCTGTTTTTT. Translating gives CASRVRPAGGRPGELFF.